The 22 T cell receptor beta chains below were found in one sample sequenced in a study of blood T cell repertoires in COVID-19. Clones were read by immunoSEQ multiplex PCR, and TCRdb kept only the in-frame ones, dropping some. The repertoire holds roughly 250,000 clones, with roughly 83% as singletons. The sequencing input was peripheral blood. The receptors derive from a woman in her forties or fifties with acute or convalescent COVID-19.

The chain employs TRBV5-4 and TRBJ2-2; the D is unclear. The germline gives CDR1 SGHNT, CDR2 YYREEE (reference sequence). The CDR3 contains 12 residues. Trimming left V 3 bases short and J 5 bases short, with 5 bases between. CDR3 in amino acids: CASSSLTGELFF. The CDR3 DNA follows: TGTGCCAGCAGCTCTCTAACCGGGGAGCTGTTTTTT.

This sequence joins TRBV6-5 and TRBJ1-5, with a tentative D call TRBD1 (6 bases). Germline V gene data show CDR1 as MNHEY and CDR2 as SVGAGI. The CDR3 covers 13 residues. V was cut by 6 bases and J by 4 bases, with 10 bases left in between. Here the CDR3 DNA reads TGTGCCAGCAGCGTTGACAGGAATCAGCCCCAGCATTTT. It codes for CASSVDRNQPQHF.

The J gene is TRBJ1-6, the V gene TRBV28, with D maybe TRBD1 (6 bases). Per germline, CDR1 MDHEN and CDR2 SYDVKM. Between the trimmed V and J ends, which lost 3 bases and 7 bases, there was a span of 13 bases. This CDR3 spans 15 amino acids. CDR3 sequence: CASSFPTGTNSPLHF. The CDR3 DNA sequence: TGTGCCAGCAGTTTCCCAACAGGGACCAATTCACCCCTCCACTTT.

This clone was counted only a few times. The V gene is TRBV4-3, the J gene TRBJ1-4; weak D call: TRBD1 (5 bases). The germline V gene has CDR1 LGHNA and CDR2 YSLEER. The CDR3 runs 15 residues. Deletions cut 4 bases from V and 9 bases from J, with 18 bases between. The DNA of the CDR3 is TGCGCCAGCAGCCGGAACGGAGGGACGGCGAAAAAACTGTTTTTT. Translating it yields CASSRNGGTAKKLFF.

This chain uses TRBV7-9 with TRBJ2-1; the match to TRBD2 covers 7 bases. Unmatched junction bases numbered 6, after V lost 0 bases and J lost 7 bases. CDR3 length: 15 residues. Per the germline V gene, CDR1 is SEHNR and CDR2 is FQNEAQ (reference sequence). This CDR3 reads CASSLAGGPSNEQFF. The CDR3 DNA sequence: TGTGCCAGCAGCTTAGCGGGAGGGCCAAGTAATGAGCAGTTCTTC.

This chain links TRBV6-2 or TRBV6-3 with TRBJ2-3; D is uncertain. CDR3 length: 17 amino acids. Germline CDR1 reads MNHEY; CDR2 reads SVGEGT. Trimming took off 0 bases at V and 1 base at J, with 14 bases between the two ends. The CDR3 nucleotides are TGTGCCAGCAGTTACTCGACCCTCAAGGAGCGCACAGATACGCAGTATTTT. Amino acids: CASSYSTLKERTDTQYF.

As concerns this clone: The junction shows a germline mismatch at one end, possibly a read error. The V call is TRBV6-1, the J call TRBJ1-1; 7 nucleotides line up with TRBD1. The CDR3 extends over 14 amino acids. The germline V gene encodes CDR1 MNHNS and CDR2 SASEGT. The CDR3 region has the DNA TGTGCCAGCAGTGATTGGGACAGCCTCGATTTGCCGGGGTTT. The encoded protein is CASSDWDSLDLPGF.

The chain recombines TRBV25-1 with TRBJ1-4; possible D gene TRBD1, 6 bases. The CDR3 is made up of 13 amino acids. V was shortened by 6 bases and J by 8 bases, with 13 bases between the two germline ends. Per the germline V gene, CDR1 is MGHDK and CDR2 is SYGVNS. CDR3 nucleotides: TGTGCCAGCAGCTTAGGGGGACGGGAAAAACTGTTTTTT. Translation: CASSLGGREKLFF.

The chain carries TRBV5-1 and TRBJ1-4; 10 bases are a match to TRBD1. Germline-derived CDR1 and CDR2 are SGHRS and YFSETQ. V was pared by 4 bases and J by 3 bases, with 6 bases of the junction left unmatched. The CDR3 spans 16 residues. The CDR3 region has the DNA TGCGCCAGCAGCCTGACAGGGGGCCTGGCTAATGAAAAACTGTTTTTT. Translation: CASSLTGGLANEKLFF.

The chain is built from TRBV6-2 or TRBV6-3 and TRBJ1-2, with TRBD1 matching 12 bases. With 5 bases clipped from V and 7 bases from J, the junction kept 11 bases outside the gene matches. The CDR3 runs 16 residues. Germline values: CDR1 MNHEY, CDR2 SVGEGT. The chain's CDR3 is CASSGLPGQGASGYTF. CDR3 coding DNA: TGTGCCAGCAGTGGACTCCCGGGACAGGGGGCAAGTGGCTACACCTTC.

This clone was counted only a few times. The genes are TRBV28 and TRBJ2-1; D remains unclear. Germline V lookup: CDR1 MDHEN, CDR2 SYDVKM. CDR3 length: 11 residues. The V end was cut by 7 bases, the J end by 6 bases, with 7 bases between. CDR3 loop: CASKLLNEQFF. The CDR3, as DNA: TGTGCCAGCAAACTTCTCAATGAGCAGTTCTTC.

The chain is built from TRBV2 and TRBJ1-6; perhaps TRBD1 as D (6 bases). V was trimmed by 5 bases and J by 8 bases, leaving 19 bases between them. Germline V CDR1 and CDR2: SNHLY, FYNNEI. This CDR3 spans 16 amino acids. The CDR3 DNA sequence: TGTGCCAGCAGTCGGACAGAGACGTTCCCGGATTCACCCCTCCACTTT. Translation gives CASSRTETFPDSPLHF.

The chain carries TRBV5-1 and TRBJ2-1, with TRBD2 matching over 7 bases. The V and J ends lost 2 bases and 0 bases, in that order; junction bases with no gene match: 5. Germline loops: CDR1 SGHRS, CDR2 YFSETQ. CDR3 length equals 16 residues. The CDR3 DNA is TGCGCCAGCAGCTTAAAGGGCGGGAGCTCCTACAATGAGCAGTTCTTC. It is translated as CASSLKGGSSYNEQFF.

The chain recombines TRBV11-2 with TRBJ2-7; tentatively, D is TRBD1 (6 bases). Germline V lookup: CDR1 SGHAT, CDR2 FQNNGV. V was clipped by 5 bases and J by 1 base, with 9 bases between them. The CDR3 sequence is 13 residues long. Here the CDR3 reads CASSKGGSYEQYF. DNA of the CDR3: TGTGCCAGCAGCAAAGGGGGATCCTACGAGCAGTACTTC.

This clone came up a few times. This chain connects TRBV7-3 to TRBJ2-7, with D perhaps TRBD2 (6 bases). This CDR3 comprises 13 residues. The germline CDR1 and CDR2 sequences are SGHTA and FQGTGA. V was pared by 5 bases and J by 4 bases, with 12 bases between. CDR3 DNA sequence: TGTGCCAGCAGCCCCCACGGGGGTTACGAGCAGTACTTC. Protein: CASSPHGGYEQYF.

J is TRBJ1-2 and V is TRBV9; D is undetermined. The ends were cut back, 0 bases at V and 5 bases at J, with 17 bases in the middle. Looked up from germline, CDR1 is SGDLS and CDR2 is YYNGEE. The CDR3 consists of 16 residues. The CDR3 DNA reads as TGTGCCAGCAGCGTAGACGGGGTGGGTGGTCGTTATGGCTACACCTTC. Encoded protein: CASSVDGVGGRYGYTF. Together with reference TRBV9 and TRBJ1-2, the CDR3 gives the full variable domain: DSGVTQTPKHLITATGQRVTLRCSPRSGDLSVYWYQQSLDQGLQFLIQYYNGEERAKGNILERFSAQQFPDLHSELNLSSLELGDSALYFCASSVDGVGGRYGYTFGSGTRLTVV.

The gene calls are TRBV27 and TRBJ1-6, with 7 bases lining up with TRBD1. The CDR3 totals 15 residues. The junction had 6 bases not matched to a gene; V was cut back by 5 bases and J by 5 bases. The germline V gene has CDR1 MNHEY and CDR2 SMNVEV (reference sequence). The chain's CDR3 is CASSVQTGNNSPLHF. Written as DNA, the CDR3 is TGTGCCAGCAGTGTACAGACAGGGAATAATTCACCCCTCCACTTT.

The J gene is TRBJ2-5, the V gene TRBV15, with D unclear. V lost 0 bases and J 2 bases, leaving 4 bases between the germline ends. Germline CDR1 reads LNHNV; CDR2 reads YYDKDF (reference sequence). The CDR3 length is 13 residues. The CDR3 DNA reads as TGTGCCACCAGCAGAGATCATCAAGAGACCCAGTACTTC. Translated, it gives CATSRDHQETQYF.

This clone was found once. The J gene is TRBJ1-6, the V gene TRBV10-1, with a possible D match to TRBD1 (5 bases). Germline loops: CDR1 WNHNN, CDR2 SYGVQD (reference sequence). Trimming stripped 3 bases from V and 5 bases from J, with 14 bases between. This CDR3 comprises 16 residues. Written as DNA, the CDR3 is TGCGCCAGCAGTGACTCCGGGAGAGGGGATAATTCACCCCTCCACTTT. Translating gives CASSDSGRGDNSPLHF.

V usage is TRBV3-1 (or the pseudogene TRBV3-2) and J usage is TRBJ1-3; perhaps TRBD1 as D (5 bases). Trimming pared 4 bases from V and 3 bases from J, leaving 13 bases between. Germline V gene lookup returns CDR1 LGHDT and CDR2 YNNKEL (reference sequence). The CDR3 consists of 15 residues. CDR3 in amino acids: CASSRLGTGGNTIYF. CDR3 DNA sequence: TGTGCCAGCAGCCGTCTGGGAACAGGTGGAAACACCATATATTTT.

The chain has TRBV2 and TRBJ2-5, with D perhaps TRBD2 (5 bases). CDR1 and CDR2 from the germline V gene are SNHLY and FYNNEI. The CDR3 loop spans 14 amino acids. Between the trimmed V and J ends, which lost 5 bases and 1 base, there was a span of 11 bases. CDR3: CASSTRAVQETQYF. The CDR3 DNA reads as TGTGCCAGCAGTACTCGAGCGGTCCAAGAGACCCAGTACTTC. Complete variable domain (other parts from reference TRBV2 and TRBJ2-5): EPEVTQTPSHQVTQMGQEVILRCVPISNHLYFYWYRQILGQKVEFLVSFYNNEISEKSEIFDDQFSVERPDGSNFTLKIRSTKLEDSAMYFCASSTRAVQETQYFGPGTRLLVL.

V and J are TRBV19 and TRBJ2-3, with D perhaps matching TRBD1 (6 bases). Germline V gives CDR1 LNHDA, CDR2 SQIVND (reference sequence). Trimming took 5 bases from V and 2 from J, leaving 14 bases between them. The CDR3 has 15 residues. CDR3 coding DNA: TGTGCCAGTAGTCTAGGACAGAAAATCACAGATACGCAGTATTTT. This codes for CASSLGQKITDTQYF.